These T cell receptor beta chains were read from a single sample in a study of T cell changes during pregnancy in multiple sclerosis. Sequencing used immunoSEQ multiplex PCR; TCRdb keeps in-frame clones, though not all of them. The sample holds approximately 98,000 clones, approximately 90% seen once. The sample consisted of peripheral blood, taken after pregnancy. The receptors were gathered from a female donor in good health, enrolled as a control in a pregnancy study. The CDR3 runs from the conserved cysteine through the conserved F or W. The order of the fields is D gene, V gene, clone size, J gene, CDR3 DNA, CDR3 protein. A D gene is named only where the DNA matches it firmly. The size of a clone is reported for some rows only, either as once, few or many, or as a class for expanded clones.

.	TRBV16	.	TRBJ1-2	TGTGCCAGCAGCCAATCGGTTCTGGCAGGCTACACCTTC	CASSQSVLAGYTF
.	TRBV19	once	TRBJ1-2	TGTGCCAGTAGTATCCCCCCAGGGTCCTATGGCTACACCTTC	CASSIPPGSYGYTF
.	TRBV7-2	.	TRBJ2-7	TGTGCCAGCAGCTTAAAAAGGGGGATAGGGGAGCAGTACTTC	CASSLKRGIGEQYF
.	TRBV16	.	TRBJ1-2	TGTGCCAGCAGGCAAACAGGGCTGACGGGTGGCTACACCTTC	CASRQTGLTGGYTF
.	TRBV7-8	.	TRBJ2-7	TGTGCCAGCAGCCCACAGGTGCTTCGGGACGAGCAGTACTTC	CASSPQVLRDEQYF
TRBD2	TRBV28	.	TRBJ2-3	TGTGCCAGCAGTGATGCTAGCGGGACAGCAGATACGCAGTATTTT	CASSDASGTADTQYF
.	TRBV5-4	.	TRBJ2-5	TGTGCCAGCAGCTTTTTGGGGGTGGAGGGTCAAGAGACCCAGTACTTC	CASSFLGVEGQETQYF
.	TRBV9	.	TRBJ2-5	TGTGCCAGCAGCGAGGGGCCCCGGGAGGAGACCCAGTACTTC	CASSEGPREETQYF
TRBD2	TRBV19	.	TRBJ2-1	TGTGCCAGTAACCCGGGACTAGCGGGAGGTTACAATGAGCAGTTCTTC	CASNPGLAGGYNEQFF
.	TRBV6-5	once	TRBJ2-1	TGTGCCAGCAAAACGACAGGTTCCTCAGGCAATGAGCAGTTCTTC	CASKTTGSSGNEQFF
TRBD1	TRBV7-9	.	TRBJ1-2	TGTGCCAGCAGGGAAACAGCGGCAGGTGACAGGGGGCGCGGCTACACCTTC	CASRETAAGDRGRGYTF
.	TRBV19	.	TRBJ2-2	TGTGCCAGTGGCGATTTGGGCCCCGGGGAGCTGTTTTTT	CASGDLGPGELFF
.	TRBV21-1	once	TRBJ2-5	TGTGCCGGCAGGGGTGCCGGACTCGAAAAGACCCAGTACTTC	CAGRGAGLEKTQYF
.	TRBV6-1	.	TRBJ1-1	TGTGCCAGTATCCGTACGGGAGGGAACACTGAAGCTTTCTTT	CASIRTGGNTEAFF
TRBD1	TRBV5-4	once	TRBJ1-2	TGTGCCAGCAGCCCCCCCGGGACAGGACCCTTATATGGCTACACCTTC	CASSPPGTGPLYGYTF
TRBD1	TRBV11-2	.	TRBJ1-2	TGTGCCAGCAGCCCGGACAGGGGGATTCATGGCTACACCTTC	CASSPDRGIHGYTF
.	TRBV6-6	.	TRBJ2-1	TGTGCCAGCAGGCAGACAGAGTACAATGAGCAGTTCTTC	CASRQTEYNEQFF
TRBD1	TRBV29-1	.	TRBJ2-1	TGCAGCGTTGGGACAGGCGGCTACAATGAGCAGTTCTTC	CSVGTGGYNEQFF
TRBD1	TRBV18	.	TRBJ2-5	TGTGCCAGCTCACCAACGGCAGGGGGCAAGACCCAGTACTTC	CASSPTAGGKTQYF
.	TRBV14	.	TRBJ2-5	TGTGCCAGCAGCCAATTTTTGTGGACAGAACAAGAGACCCAGTACTTC	CASSQFLWTEQETQYF
TRBD1	TRBV11-2	.	TRBJ1-2	TGTGCCAGCAGCCGGGCGGACAGGGGGGGTGGCTACACCTTC	CASSRADRGGGYTF
.	TRBV9	.	TRBJ2-7	TGTGCCAGCAGCCAGGGGGGCGAAAACTACGAGCAGTACTTC	CASSQGGENYEQYF